Presented here are 14 T cell receptor beta chains from one specimen sequenced in a study of blood T cells in healthy people across ages. A sample-barcoded 5' primer and a J-beta primer mix were used in a second PCR of roughly 6 to 12 cycles. TCRdb processed the 5' RACE reads anew with MiXCR; each CDR3 protein has one entry. The sample lists approximately 730,000 distinct CDR3 sequences; about 53% were seen once. Sequenced: blood. The receptors shown here come from a man older than 75 in good health.

This clonotype has only one observation. The chain links TRBV18 to TRBJ1-1, with D hard to call. CDR3 size: 15 residues. The V end lost 2 bases, the J end lost 4 bases, and 14 bases lay between the germline ends. Germline V gives CDR1 KGHSH, CDR2 LQKENI. CDR3 in amino acids: CASSPAGSMVTEAFF. CDR3 sequence (DNA): TGTGCCAGCTCACCAGCAGGCTCCATGGTCACTGAAGCTTTCTTT.

The chain uses TRBV25-1 and TRBJ2-5; 7 bases agree with TRBD2. This CDR3 comprises 14 residues. The ends lost 5 bases at V and 0 bases at J; junction bases unmatched: 3. Germline V gene lookup returns CDR1 MGHDK and CDR2 SYGVNS. CDR3 bases: TGTGCCAGCAGTACGGGGGGAAACCAAGAGACCCAGTACTTC. This translates into CASSTGGNQETQYF.

This clonotype showed up just a few times. This rearrangement joins TRBV7-2 to TRBJ2-3, with D maybe TRBD2 (6 bases). Germline V gene sequence: CDR1 SGHTA, CDR2 FQGNSA. V was shortened by 10 bases and J by 2 bases, with 19 bases between the two germline ends. CDR3 length equals 15 residues. Written as DNA, the CDR3 is TGTGCCACCCGGGCGGGACCGACGCCCACAGATACGCAGTATTTT. This encodes CATRAGPTPTDTQYF.

The CDR3 spells CASSESIGDQPQHF. The CDR3 region has the DNA TGTGCCAGCAGTGAATCTATCGGGGATCAGCCCCAGCATTTT. This chain links TRBV25-1 with TRBJ1-5, with D unclear. The CDR3 is made up of 14 amino acids. V shed 1 base and J shed 5 bases, with 9 bases lying between them. Germline V gives CDR1 MGHDK, CDR2 SYGVNS.

The chain recombines TRBV9 with TRBJ1-2; D not resolved. CDR1 and CDR2 (germline): SGDLS, YYNGEE. The length of the CDR3 is 13 residues. Trimming took 4 bases from V and 5 from J, leaving 12 bases between them. The CDR3 here is CASSHPPYYGYTF. The CDR3 DNA reads TGTGCCAGCAGCCACCCCCCTTATTATGGCTACACCTTC.

The rearrangement links TRBV7-9 to TRBJ1-2, with 8 positions matching TRBD1. The CDR3 consists of 15 residues. Germline assignment: CDR1 SEHNR and CDR2 FQNEAQ (reference sequence). Trimming at V came to 1 base and at J to 4 bases, leaving 5 bases not matched to a gene. This CDR3 reads CASSLGGDRPYGYTF. The CDR3 DNA is TGTGCCAGCAGCTTAGGAGGGGACAGGCCCTATGGCTACACCTTC.

V gene TRBV10-3 combines with J gene TRBJ2-1; 10 nucleotides match TRBD2. The trim removed 6 bases at V and 4 bases at J, leaving 6 bases unmatched. Germline assignment: CDR1 ENHRY and CDR2 SYGVKD. CDR3 size: 15 residues. Here the CDR3 DNA reads TGTGCCATCAGACTAGGACTAGCGGATTACAATGAGCAGTTCTTC. It specifies CAIRLGLADYNEQFF.

The J gene is TRBJ2-1, the V gene TRBV11-3; D perhaps matches TRBD2 (5 bases). The germline V gene encodes CDR1 SGHNT and CDR2 YENEEA. The CDR3 consists of 16 residues. Trimming removed 1 base from V and 7 bases from J, with 17 bases in between. The CDR3: CASSLGENGVLNEQFF. The CDR3, as DNA: TGTGCCAGCAGCTTAGGGGAGAATGGAGTTTTGAATGAGCAGTTCTTC.

This clonotype was seen only a few times. The chain's CDR3 is CASKSGGAHGYTF. The CDR3, as DNA: TGTGCCAGCAAATCTGGGGGGGCGCATGGCTACACCTTC. This chain connects TRBV12-3 or TRBV12-4 to TRBJ1-2; possible D gene TRBD1, 6 bases. The CDR3 loop spans 13 amino acids. V was cut by 7 bases and J by 6 bases, with 15 bases left in between.

This chain joins TRBV12-3 or TRBV12-4 and TRBJ2-6, with D perhaps assigned TRBD1 or TRBD2 (5 bases each). The CDR3 spans 15 residues. Trimming stripped 2 bases from V and 6 bases from J, with 11 bases between. The CDR3 DNA reads TGTGCCAGCAGTTTACTCACCGGGGCGGCCAACGTCCTGACTTTC. Residues: CASSLLTGAANVLTF.

Judged by abundance, this clonotype is large. This chain joins TRBV7-9 and TRBJ2-7, with D possibly being TRBD2 (6 bases). The CDR3 is 15 amino acids. Trimming cost V 5 bases and J 7 bases, with 21 bases left between them. CDR1 SEHNR and CDR2 FQNEAQ come from the germline V gene (reference sequence). The DNA for the CDR3 is TGTGCCAGCAGCACCCGGGACTGGTTGCCGGGTGAGCAGTACTTC. Translation: CASSTRDWLPGEQYF.

This chain connects TRBV29-1 to TRBJ1-1; D is undetermined. V lost 7 bases, J lost 3 bases, and 15 bases lay in between. CDR1 is SQVTM and CDR2 is ANQGSEA in the germline V gene. The CDR3 covers 13 residues. The DNA of the CDR3 is TGCAGCGCACAACACGGGATGGACACTGAAGCTTTCTTT. It encodes CSAQHGMDTEAFF.

The chain joins TRBV21-1 to TRBJ2-4; whether TRBD1, the table's D call, matches the DNA was not checked. TRBV21-1 has pseudogene status. CDR3 length: 15 residues. The CDR3 loop reads CASSKALSGRMIQYF. The CDR3 DNA reads TGTGCCAGCAGCAAAGCGCTTTCGGGCAGGATGATTCAGTACTTC.

V is TRBV12-3 or TRBV12-4 and J is TRBJ2-5; the D gene is possibly TRBD1 (5 bases). There are 13 residues in the CDR3. The germline V and J ends were trimmed by 2 bases and 7 bases, with 11 bases remaining between them. This CDR3 is CASSLRGDGTQYF. DNA of the CDR3: TGTGCCAGCAGTTTAAGGGGTGATGGGACCCAGTACTTC.